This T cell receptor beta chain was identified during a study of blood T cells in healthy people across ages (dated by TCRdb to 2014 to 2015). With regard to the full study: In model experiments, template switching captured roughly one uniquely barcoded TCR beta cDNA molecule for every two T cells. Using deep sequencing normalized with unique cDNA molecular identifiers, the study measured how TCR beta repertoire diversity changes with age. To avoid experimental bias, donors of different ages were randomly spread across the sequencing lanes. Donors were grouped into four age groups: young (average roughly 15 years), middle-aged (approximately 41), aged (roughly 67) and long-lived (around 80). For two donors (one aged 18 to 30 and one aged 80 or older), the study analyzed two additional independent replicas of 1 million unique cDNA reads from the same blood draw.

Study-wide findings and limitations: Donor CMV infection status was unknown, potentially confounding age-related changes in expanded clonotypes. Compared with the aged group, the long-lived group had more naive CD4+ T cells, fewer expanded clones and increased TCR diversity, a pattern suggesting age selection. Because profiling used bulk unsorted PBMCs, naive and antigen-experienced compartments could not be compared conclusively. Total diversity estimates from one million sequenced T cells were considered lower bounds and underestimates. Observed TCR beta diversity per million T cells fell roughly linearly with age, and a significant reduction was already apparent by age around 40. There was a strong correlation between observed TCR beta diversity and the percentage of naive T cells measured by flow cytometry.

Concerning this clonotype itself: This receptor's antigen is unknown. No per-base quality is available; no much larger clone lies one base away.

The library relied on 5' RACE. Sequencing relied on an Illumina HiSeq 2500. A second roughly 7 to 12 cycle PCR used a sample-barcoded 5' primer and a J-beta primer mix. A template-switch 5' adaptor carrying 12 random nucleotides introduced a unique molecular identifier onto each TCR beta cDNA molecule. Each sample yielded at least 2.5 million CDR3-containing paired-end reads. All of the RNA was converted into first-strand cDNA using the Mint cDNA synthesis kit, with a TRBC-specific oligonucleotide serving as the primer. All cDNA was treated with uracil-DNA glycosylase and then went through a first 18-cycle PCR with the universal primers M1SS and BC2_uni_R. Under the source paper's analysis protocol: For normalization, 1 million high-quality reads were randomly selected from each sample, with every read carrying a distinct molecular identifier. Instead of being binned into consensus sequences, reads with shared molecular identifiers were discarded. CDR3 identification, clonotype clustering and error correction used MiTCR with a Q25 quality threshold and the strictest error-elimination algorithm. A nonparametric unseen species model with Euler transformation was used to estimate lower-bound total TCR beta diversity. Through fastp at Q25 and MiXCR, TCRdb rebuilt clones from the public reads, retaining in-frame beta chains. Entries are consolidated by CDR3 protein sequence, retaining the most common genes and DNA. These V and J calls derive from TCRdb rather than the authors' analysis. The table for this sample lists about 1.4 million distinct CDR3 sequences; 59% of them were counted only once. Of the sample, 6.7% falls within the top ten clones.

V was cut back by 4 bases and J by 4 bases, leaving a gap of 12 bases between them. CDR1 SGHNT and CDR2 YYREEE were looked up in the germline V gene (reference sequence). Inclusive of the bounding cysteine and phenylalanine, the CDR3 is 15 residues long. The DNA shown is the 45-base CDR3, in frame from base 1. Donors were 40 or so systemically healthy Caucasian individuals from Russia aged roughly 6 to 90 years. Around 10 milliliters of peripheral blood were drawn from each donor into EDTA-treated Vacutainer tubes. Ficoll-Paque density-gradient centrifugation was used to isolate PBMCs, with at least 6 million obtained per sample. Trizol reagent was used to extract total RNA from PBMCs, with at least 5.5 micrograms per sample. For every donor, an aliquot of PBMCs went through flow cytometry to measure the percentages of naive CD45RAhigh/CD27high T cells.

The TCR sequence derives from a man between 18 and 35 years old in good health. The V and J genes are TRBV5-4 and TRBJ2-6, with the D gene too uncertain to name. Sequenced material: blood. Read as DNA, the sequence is TGTGCCAGCAGCGTCACTGGGGAAGGGGCCAACGTCCTGACTTTC. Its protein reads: CASSVTGEGANVLTF.